This TCR beta chain was captured in a study of spatial heterogeneity in lung cancer. Time point indicated: blood at routine non-recurrence follow-up after resection. Researchers sequenced whole RNA taken from tumor, nontumor lung or frozen PBMC without sorting. Every molecule of TCR cDNA had its own unique molecular identifier. TCRdb re-called the 5' RACE reads with MiXCR, one entry per CDR3 protein. In the table there are about 52,000 distinct CDR3 sequences, 6.5% to 7.5% of which are singletons. The CDR3 consists of 13 residues. The ends were cut back, 4 bases at V and 8 bases at J, with 11 bases in the middle. Germline CDR1 reads SNHLY; CDR2 reads FYNNEI.

The TCR originated in a female donor with early-stage non-small cell lung cancer. The material was PBMCs, obtained at follow-up. The chain combines TRBV2 with TRBJ1-4; D possibly corresponds to TRBD1 (5 bases). CDR3 sequence: CASSVGLREKLFF. The CDR3 nucleotides read TGTGCCAGCAGTGTGGGACTGAGGGAAAAACTGTTTTTT.